The 13 T cell receptor beta chains below come from one sample, sequenced in a study of blood T cells in healthy people across ages. It was with a sample-barcoded 5' primer and a J-beta primer mix that a second PCR of roughly 7 to 12 cycles was run. TCRdb re-analysed the 5' RACE reads in MiXCR, keeping a single row per CDR3 protein. Of hundreds of thousands of distinct CDR3 sequences listed, roughly 53% are singletons. The sample taken for sequencing was blood. Every receptor here comes from a man aged 55 to 70 in good health.

The chain is built from TRBV20-1 and TRBJ2-7; TRBD1 is a possible D gene (6 bases). This CDR3 spans 13 amino acids. The V gene's germline CDR1 is DFQATT and CDR2 SNEGSKA (reference sequence). Trimming took off 6 bases at V and 0 bases at J, with 12 bases between the two ends. The CDR3 protein is CSALTDSSYEQYF. Here the CDR3 DNA reads TGCAGTGCCCTTACGGACAGCTCCTACGAGCAGTACTTC.

The chain uses TRBV7-9 and TRBJ2-1, with D hard to call. This CDR3 comprises 14 residues. Per the germline V gene, CDR1 is SEHNR and CDR2 is FQNEAQ (reference sequence). V shed 5 bases and J shed 0 bases, with 8 bases lying between them. In DNA, the CDR3 is TGTGCCAGCAGCGCCTCGAGCTCCTACAATGAGCAGTTCTTC. Translated, it gives CASSASSSYNEQFF.

This clonotype was counted many times. The chain employs TRBV28 and TRBJ2-1; 7 bases align to TRBD1. Germline V gives CDR1 MDHEN, CDR2 SYDVKM. This CDR3 region has 16 residues. The V and J ends lost 5 bases and 0 bases, in that order; junction bases with no gene match: 7. The CDR3 sequence is CASSPGTASSYNEQFF. CDR3 sequence (DNA): TGTGCCAGCAGTCCGGGGACAGCGAGCTCCTACAATGAGCAGTTCTTC.

This clonotype has just a few counts. CDR3 protein: CASSLDVNYGYTF. CDR3 bases: TGCGCCAGCAGCCTCGACGTTAACTATGGCTACACCTTC. The chain combines TRBV4-1 with TRBJ1-2; D unresolved. The CDR3 length is 13 residues. Trimming removed 4 bases at V and 1 base at J, with 7 bases between. Germline assignment: CDR1 MGHRA and CDR2 YSYEKL.

This sequence joins TRBV6-1 and TRBJ1-2; TRBD1 aligns across 9 bases. Per the germline V gene, CDR1 is MNHNS and CDR2 is SASEGT. CDR3 length: 15 residues. V dropped 7 bases and J dropped 5; count of bases not matched to a gene: 11. The CDR3 reads CASKKALDRGYGYTF. The CDR3, as DNA: TGTGCCAGCAAAAAGGCCTTGGACAGGGGATATGGCTACACCTTC.

V usage is TRBV20-1 and J usage is TRBJ2-1; TRBD2 agrees at 13 bases. The CDR3 loop spans 16 amino acids. V lost 6 bases and J lost 3; bases outside the gene matches: 8. CDR1 DFQATT and CDR2 SNEGSKA come from the germline V gene (reference sequence). The CDR3 nucleotides are TGCAGTGCAACGGGACTAGCGGGGTATGGCTACAATGAGCAGTTCTTC. Translating gives CSATGLAGYGYNEQFF.

The chain recombines TRBV5-1 with TRBJ1-2; tentative D call: TRBD1 (6 bases). CDR1 and CDR2 (germline): SGHRS, YFSETQ. The CDR3 covers 12 residues. V gave up 7 bases and J gave up 7 bases, with 14 bases separating them. CDR3 in amino acids: CASAQGFSGYTF. The CDR3 nucleotides are TGCGCCAGCGCTCAGGGGTTTTCTGGCTACACCTTC.

This clonotype was counted between two and nine times. The chain couples TRBV27 to TRBJ1-5, with D tentatively TRBD1 (6 bases). The germline V gene encodes CDR1 MNHEY and CDR2 SMNVEV (reference sequence). V was trimmed by 8 bases and J by 0 bases, leaving 11 bases between them. The CDR3 sequence is 14 residues long. Written as DNA, the CDR3 is TGTGCCAGCTCTCCACAGGGTAGCAATCAGCCCCAGCATTTT. Encoded protein: CASSPQGSNQPQHF.

The chain recombines TRBV6-6 with TRBJ1-1; tentative D call: TRBD1 (5 bases). The ends were cut back, 5 bases at V and 1 base at J, with 14 bases in the middle. The germline CDR1 and CDR2 sequences are MNHNY and SVGAGI (reference sequence). The CDR3 has 15 amino acids. DNA of the CDR3: TGTGCCAGCAGTAACCGGGACCCGAGGAACACTGAAGCTTTCTTT. This encodes CASSNRDPRNTEAFF.

The chain couples TRBV2 to TRBJ2-4; TRBD1 aligns across 7 bases. This CDR3 comprises 14 residues. The V and J ends lost 7 bases and 5 bases, in that order; junction bases with no gene match: 8. CDR1 is SNHLY, CDR2 FYNNEI, per germline. The DNA of the CDR3 is TGTGCCAGCATCTTACAGGGGCCCCAAAACATTCAGTACTTC. This encodes CASILQGPQNIQYF.

The V and J genes are TRBV9 and TRBJ1-2; D possibly corresponds to TRBD1 (5 bases). CDR1 is SGDLS, CDR2 YYNGEE, per germline. The CDR3 extends over 16 amino acids. The germline V and J ends were trimmed by 0 bases and 0 bases, with 12 bases remaining between them. The CDR3 is CASSVGVGASNYGYTF. The CDR3 bases are TGTGCCAGCAGCGTAGGGGTCGGGGCCTCTAACTATGGCTACACCTTC.

CDR3 protein: CASSERGGTGYTF. The CDR3 coding sequence is TGTGCCAGCAGTGAAAGAGGGGGGACTGGCTACACCTTC. The genes are TRBV25-1 and TRBJ1-2; a weak D match, TRBD1 (6 bases). The CDR3 has 13 residues. Trimming shortened V by 2 bases and J by 7 bases, and 11 bases separated the two germline ends. Germline assignment: CDR1 MGHDK and CDR2 SYGVNS.

The rearrangement links TRBV6-2 or TRBV6-3 to TRBJ2-1; D uncertain. Germline V CDR1 and CDR2: MNHEY, SVGEGT. The V and J ends lost 8 bases and 5 bases respectively, with 13 bases between them. CDR3 length equals 13 residues. CDR3 DNA sequence: TGTGCCAGCCAAATACACCAAGACAATGAGCAGTTCTTC. Translation: CASQIHQDNEQFF.